A selection of T cell receptor beta chains follows, all from one sample in a study of control samples from healthy donors and cancer patients. This table comes from immunoSEQ multiplex PCR, and its TCRdb copy is limited to in-frame clones, with some not included. The table has 45,000 to 55,000 clones, over 90% seen once. Sequences were obtained from PBMCs. Every receptor here comes from a woman between 50 and 59 years old with head and neck cancer. The CDR3 runs from the conserved cysteine through the conserved F or W. The D gene is left open where the match is weak. Clone sizes are given selectively: once, few, many, or a class where the clone is expanded.

.,TRBV15,TRBJ1-2,.,TGTGCCACCAGCAGAGAACGACAGGACTATGGCTACACCTTC,CATSRERQDYGYTF
once,TRBV6-5,TRBJ2-7,.,TGTGCCAGCAGACCCACCGGACCGTTCTCCTACGAGCAGTACTTC,CASRPTGPFSYEQYF
.,TRBV4-1,TRBJ1-2,TRBD1,TGCGCCAGCAGCCAGAGGACAGGGGGAAGCTATGGCTACACCTTC,CASSQRTGGSYGYTF
once,TRBV27,TRBJ2-1,TRBD1,TGTGCCAGCAGTTCACAGGGGGCCGTCTACAATGAGCAGTTCTTC,CASSSQGAVYNEQFF
.,TRBV6-2/TRBV6-3,TRBJ2-7,TRBD2,TGTGCCAGCAGTTACGAACTAGCGGCCTCCTACGAGCAGTACTTC,CASSYELAASYEQYF
.,TRBV6-5,TRBJ2-7,.,TGTGCCAGCAGTTACTCCCCGGGGCCTTACGAGCAGTACTTC,CASSYSPGPYEQYF
.,TRBV3-1/TRBV3-2,TRBJ1-2,.,TGTGCCAGCAGCCAAGATCGGGGGGGAATCTATGGCTACACCTTC,CASSQDRGGIYGYTF
.,TRBV7-9,TRBJ2-3,TRBD2,TGTGCCAGCAGCTTAGGAGCGGGGGAGACAGATACGCAGTATTTT,CASSLGAGETDTQYF
.,TRBV2,TRBJ1-2,TRBD1,TGTGCCTCCCGGGACAGGGGGGCAGGTAACTATGGCTACACCTTC,CASRDRGAGNYGYTF
.,TRBV19,TRBJ1-1,TRBD1,TGTGCCAGTGCAGGGGGCTGGTACACTGAAGCTTTCTTT,CASAGGWYTEAFF
.,TRBV7-7,TRBJ2-5,TRBD1,TGTGCCAGCAGCTCTGGACAGGTCCAAGAGACCCAGTACTTC,CASSSGQVQETQYF
.,TRBV7-9,TRBJ2-1,TRBD2,TGTGCCAGCAGCTTAGGGGCTAGCGGGAGGGTTTCCTACAATGAGCAGTTCTTC,CASSLGASGRVSYNEQFF
.,TRBV4-2,TRBJ2-1,TRBD2,TGTGCCAGCAGCCAAGAAGGCGGGGGGGGCTACAATGAGCAGTTCTTC,CASSQEGGGGYNEQFF
.,TRBV2,TRBJ1-2,.,TGTGCCAGCAGTGAACAATTCTATGGCTACACCTTC,CASSEQFYGYTF
once,TRBV11-3,TRBJ2-3,.,TGTGCCAGCAGCTTAGACGGCAACACAGATACGCAGTATTTT,CASSLDGNTDTQYF
.,TRBV7-2,TRBJ2-7,TRBD1,TGTGCCAGCAGCTTAGTTGTGACCGGGACAGGATTATACGAGCAGTACTTC,CASSLVVTGTGLYEQYF
.,TRBV11-1,TRBJ1-1,.,TGTGCCAGCAGCTTACCAGGGGCCGCGAACACTGAAGCTTTCTTT,CASSLPGAANTEAFF
.,TRBV19,TRBJ2-2,TRBD2,TGTGCCAGTAGTCCCACCCCACTAGCGGGAGTCCCCGGGGAGCTGTTTTTT,CASSPTPLAGVPGELFF
.,TRBV28,TRBJ2-7,.,TGTGCCAGCAGTTTATGGGACAGCCTCGAGCAGTACTTC,CASSLWDSLEQYF
.,TRBV4-1,TRBJ1-2,.,TGCGCCAGCAGCCAAGATGGCCTGATGGTCGGAGGCTACACCTTC,CASSQDGLMVGGYTF
once,TRBV6-1,TRBJ2-7,.,TGTGCCAGCAGTGACGGGACACAAAAGCAGTACTTC,CASSDGTQKQYF
.,TRBV29-1,TRBJ2-3,TRBD2,TGCAGCGCCCACACTGCTAGCGGGAGCACAGATACGCAGTATTTT,CSAHTASGSTDTQYF
.,TRBV15,TRBJ1-2,TRBD1,TGTGCCACCAGCAGAGATCTTTGGGACAGGGTGAGGGACTATGGCTACACCTTC,CATSRDLWDRVRDYGYTF
.,TRBV7-6,TRBJ2-5,.,TGTGCCAGCAGTTTAGGGAGGGGGGAGACCCAGTACTTC,CASSLGRGETQYF
.,TRBV3-1/TRBV3-2,TRBJ2-3,.,TGTGCCAGCAGCCAAGACTGGGGAAGGACAGATACGCAGTATTTT,CASSQDWGRTDTQYF
.,TRBV28,TRBJ2-1,.,TGTGCCAGCAGTCCTCGGCTAGGGTACGAGGGGCCGCAGTTCTTC,CASSPRLGYEGPQFF
.,TRBV5-8,TRBJ1-6,.,TGTGCCAGCAGTAGGGGGAATTCACCCCTCCACTTT,CASSRGNSPLHF
.,TRBV15,TRBJ2-1,.,TGTGCCACCAGCAGCTACAGGGGAGGCAATGAGCAGTTCTTC,CATSSYRGGNEQFF
.,TRBV12-3/TRBV12-4,TRBJ2-1,.,TGTGCCAGCAGTTTCAGACCCAATGAGCAGTTCTTC,CASSFRPNEQFF
.,TRBV7-9,TRBJ2-2,.,TGTGCCAGCAGCTCTGGAACGAACACCGGGGAGCTGTTTTTT,CASSSGTNTGELFF
.,TRBV7-9,TRBJ2-1,.,TGTGCCAGCAGCTTAGGGACGGGGGAAAAGCAGTTCTTC,CASSLGTGEKQFF
few,TRBV2,TRBJ1-5,TRBD1,TGTGCCAGCAGTGAGGGGGACAGGGAGACTCAGCCCCAGCATTTT,CASSEGDRETQPQHF
.,TRBV3-1/TRBV3-2,TRBJ1-2,.,TGTGCCAGCAGCCCGCGGGGTGACTATGGCTACACCTTC,CASSPRGDYGYTF
.,TRBV5-5,TRBJ2-5,.,TGTGCCAGCAGCCCGGGCCTTAGGGAGACCCAGTACTTC,CASSPGLRETQYF
.,TRBV27,TRBJ2-7,TRBD1,TGTGCCAGCAGTCGGACAGGTACCACCTACGAGCAGTACTTC,CASSRTGTTYEQYF
.,TRBV28,TRBJ2-6,TRBD1,TGTGCCAGCAGTCGACCGACAGGGGCGGCCTCTGGGGCCAACGTCCTGACTTTC,CASSRPTGAASGANVLTF
.,TRBV28,TRBJ1-1,.,TGTGCCAGCAGTTTGAAAGGGGCGAGGCACACTGAAGCTTTCTTT,CASSLKGARHTEAFF